Below, 2 T cell receptor beta chains from the same sample are listed, as sequenced in a study of cytomegalovirus exposure and HLA in healthy donors. The PCR contained 60 Vbeta and 13 Jbeta primers. Clones were sequenced by immunoSEQ multiplex PCR, and TCRdb holds only the in-frame ones, with some missing. The sample has under 90,000 clones; the top ten hold 7.5%. The source material was PBMCs. These receptors came from a female donor in good health and CMV-seropositive.

This chain uses TRBV6-6 with TRBJ2-7; 7 bases agree with TRBD1. Germline V gene data show CDR1 as MNHNY and CDR2 as SVGAGI (reference sequence). The CDR3 covers 16 residues. Trimming cost V 6 bases and J 1 base; bases outside gene matches: 12. The CDR3 DNA is TGTGCCAGCAGCACCCCCGGGGCAGGGGGATCCTACGAGCAGTACTTC. This gives the protein CASSTPGAGGSYEQYF.

This rearrangement joins TRBV28 to TRBJ2-7, with no clear D. The length of the CDR3 is 14 residues. Per the germline V gene, CDR1 is MDHEN and CDR2 is SYDVKM. V was clipped by 4 bases and J by 1 base, with 11 bases between them. This CDR3 reads CASSWLVGSYEQYF. The CDR3 DNA reads TGTGCCAGCAGTTGGCTAGTGGGTTCCTACGAGCAGTACTTC.